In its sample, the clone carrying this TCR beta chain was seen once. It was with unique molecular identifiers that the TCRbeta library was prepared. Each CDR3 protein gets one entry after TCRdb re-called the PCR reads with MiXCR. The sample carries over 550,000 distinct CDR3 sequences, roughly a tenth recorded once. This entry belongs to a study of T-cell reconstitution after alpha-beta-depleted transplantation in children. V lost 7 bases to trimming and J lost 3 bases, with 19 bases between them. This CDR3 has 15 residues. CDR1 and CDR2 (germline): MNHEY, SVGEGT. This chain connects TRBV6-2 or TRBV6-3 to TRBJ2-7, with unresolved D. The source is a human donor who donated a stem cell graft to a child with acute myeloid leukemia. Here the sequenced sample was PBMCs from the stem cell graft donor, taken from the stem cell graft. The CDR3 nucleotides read TGTGCCAGCACCGACCCCGGTGGGAAGCACTACGAGCAGTACTTC. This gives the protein CASTDPGGKHYEQYF.